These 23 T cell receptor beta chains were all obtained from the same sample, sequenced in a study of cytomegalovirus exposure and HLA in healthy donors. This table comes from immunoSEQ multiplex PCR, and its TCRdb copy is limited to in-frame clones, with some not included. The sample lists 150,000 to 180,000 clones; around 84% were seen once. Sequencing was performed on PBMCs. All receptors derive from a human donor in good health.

Here the CDR3 reads CASSLAGGTNEKLFF. CDR3 bases: TGTGCCAGCAGTTTGGCAGGGGGTACTAATGAAAAACTGTTTTTT. This chain uses TRBV28 with TRBJ1-4, with 7 bases identical to TRBD1. CDR3 size: 15 residues. Germline values: CDR1 MDHEN, CDR2 SYDVKM. V lost 3 bases and J lost 2; bases outside the gene matches: 3.

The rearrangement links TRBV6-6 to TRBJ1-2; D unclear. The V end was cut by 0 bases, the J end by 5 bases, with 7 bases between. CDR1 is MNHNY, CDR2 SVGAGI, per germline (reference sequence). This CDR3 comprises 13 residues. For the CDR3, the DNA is TGTGCCAGCAGTTACTCTGTCGAGTATGGCTACACCTTC. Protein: CASSYSVEYGYTF.

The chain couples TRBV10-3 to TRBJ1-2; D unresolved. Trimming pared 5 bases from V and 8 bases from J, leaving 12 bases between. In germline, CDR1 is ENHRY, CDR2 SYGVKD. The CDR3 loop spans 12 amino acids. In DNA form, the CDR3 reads TGTGCCATCAGTTTTAACCTCGAGGGCTACACCTTC. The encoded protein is CAISFNLEGYTF.

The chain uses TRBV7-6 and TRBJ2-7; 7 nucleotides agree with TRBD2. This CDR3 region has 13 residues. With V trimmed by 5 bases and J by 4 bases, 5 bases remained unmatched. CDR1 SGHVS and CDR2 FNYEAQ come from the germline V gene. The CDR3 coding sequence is TGTGCCAGCAGCGAAGGTAGCGGGTACGAGCAGTACTTC. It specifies CASSEGSGYEQYF.

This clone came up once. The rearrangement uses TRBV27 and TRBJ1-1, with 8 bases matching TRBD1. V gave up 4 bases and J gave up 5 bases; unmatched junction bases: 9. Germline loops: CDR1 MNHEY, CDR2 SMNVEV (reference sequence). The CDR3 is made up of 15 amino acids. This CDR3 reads CASSWRQGRGTEAFF. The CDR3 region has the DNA TGTGCCAGCAGTTGGAGACAGGGGAGGGGAACTGAAGCTTTCTTT.

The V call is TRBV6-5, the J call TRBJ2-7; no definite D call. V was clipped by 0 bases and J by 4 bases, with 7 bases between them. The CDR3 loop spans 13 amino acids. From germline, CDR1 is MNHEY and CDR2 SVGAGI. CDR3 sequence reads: CASSYSLIYEQYF. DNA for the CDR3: TGTGCCAGCAGTTACTCCCTTATATACGAGCAGTACTTC.

CDR3 DNA sequence: TGCGCCAGCAGCTTGGATTCCAGGAACCAAGAGACCCAGTACTTC. Protein sequence: CASSLDSRNQETQYF. This chain joins TRBV5-1 and TRBJ2-5; the D is unclear. V shed 0 bases and J shed 0 bases, with 9 bases lying between them. Germline CDR1 reads SGHRS; CDR2 reads YFSETQ. The CDR3 runs 15 residues.

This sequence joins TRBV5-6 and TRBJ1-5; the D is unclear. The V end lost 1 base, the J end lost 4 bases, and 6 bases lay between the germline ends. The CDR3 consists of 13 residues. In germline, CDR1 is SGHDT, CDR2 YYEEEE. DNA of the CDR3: TGTGCCAGCAGCTTGAACGGGAATCAGCCCCAGCATTTT. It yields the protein CASSLNGNQPQHF.

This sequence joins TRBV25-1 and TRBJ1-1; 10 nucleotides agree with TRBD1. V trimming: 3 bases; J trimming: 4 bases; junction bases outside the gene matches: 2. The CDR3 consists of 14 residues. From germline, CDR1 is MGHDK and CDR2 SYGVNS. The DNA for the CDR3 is TGTGCCAGCAGTGAGGGACAGGGGACCACTGAAGCTTTCTTT. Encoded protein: CASSEGQGTTEAFF.

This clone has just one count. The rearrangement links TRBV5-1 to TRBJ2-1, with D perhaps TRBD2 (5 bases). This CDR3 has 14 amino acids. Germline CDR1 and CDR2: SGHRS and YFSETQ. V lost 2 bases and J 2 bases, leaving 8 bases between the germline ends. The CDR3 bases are TGCGCCAGCAGCTTCGGGGAAACCTACAATGAGCAGTTCTTC. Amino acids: CASSFGETYNEQFF.

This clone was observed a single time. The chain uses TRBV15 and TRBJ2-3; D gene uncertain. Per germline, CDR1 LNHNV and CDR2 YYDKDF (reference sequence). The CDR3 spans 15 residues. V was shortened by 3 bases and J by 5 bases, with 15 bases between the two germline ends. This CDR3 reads CATSRAAESEDTQYF. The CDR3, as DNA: TGTGCCACCAGCAGGGCCGCGGAATCGGAAGATACGCAGTATTTT.

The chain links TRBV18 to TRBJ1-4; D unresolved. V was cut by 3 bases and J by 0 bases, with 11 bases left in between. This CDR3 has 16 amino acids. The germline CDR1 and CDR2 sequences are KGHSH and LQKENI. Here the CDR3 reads CASSPLAGTTNEKLFF. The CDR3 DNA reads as TGTGCCAGCTCACCCCTCGCCGGGACAACTAATGAAAAACTGTTTTTT. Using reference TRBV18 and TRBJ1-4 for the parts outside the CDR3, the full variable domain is NAGVMQNPRHLVRRRGQEARLRCSPMKGHSHVYWYRQLPEEGLKFMVYLQKENIIDESGMPKERFSAEFPKEGPSILRIQQVVRGDSAAYFCASSPLAGTTNEKLFFGSGTQLSVL.

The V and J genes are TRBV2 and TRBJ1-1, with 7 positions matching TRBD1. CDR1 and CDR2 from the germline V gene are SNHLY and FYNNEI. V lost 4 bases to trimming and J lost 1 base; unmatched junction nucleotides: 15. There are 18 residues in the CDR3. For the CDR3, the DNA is TGTGCCAGCAGTGTTCGGGACAGAAGTGTGGCACGGAACACTGAAGCTTTCTTT. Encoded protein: CASSVRDRSVARNTEAFF.

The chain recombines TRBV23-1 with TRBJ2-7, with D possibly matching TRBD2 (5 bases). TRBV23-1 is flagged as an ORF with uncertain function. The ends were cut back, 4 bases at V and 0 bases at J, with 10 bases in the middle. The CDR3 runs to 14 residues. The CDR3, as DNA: TGCGCCAGCAGTCTTGACGGGATCTCCTACGAGCAGTACTTC. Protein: CASSLDGISYEQYF.

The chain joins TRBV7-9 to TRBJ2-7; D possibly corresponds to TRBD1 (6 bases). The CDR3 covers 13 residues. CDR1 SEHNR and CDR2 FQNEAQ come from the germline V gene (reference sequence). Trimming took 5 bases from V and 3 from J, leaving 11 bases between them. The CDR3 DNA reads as TGTGCCAGCAGCAAAGGACAGCTCTACGAGCAGTACTTC. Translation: CASSKGQLYEQYF.

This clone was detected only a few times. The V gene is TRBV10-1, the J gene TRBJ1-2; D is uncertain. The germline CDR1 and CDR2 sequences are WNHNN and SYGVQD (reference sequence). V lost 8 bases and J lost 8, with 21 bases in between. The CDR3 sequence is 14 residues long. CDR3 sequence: CASQTLTPLRGYTF. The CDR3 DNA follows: TGCGCCAGCCAAACCCTAACCCCCTTGCGGGGCTACACCTTC.

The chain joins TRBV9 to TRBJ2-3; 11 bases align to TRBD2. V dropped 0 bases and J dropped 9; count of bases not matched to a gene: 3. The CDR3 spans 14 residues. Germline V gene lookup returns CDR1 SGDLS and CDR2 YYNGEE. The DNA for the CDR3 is TGTGCCAGCAGCGTAGATGCTAGCGGGAGGACGCAGTATTTT. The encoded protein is CASSVDASGRTQYF.

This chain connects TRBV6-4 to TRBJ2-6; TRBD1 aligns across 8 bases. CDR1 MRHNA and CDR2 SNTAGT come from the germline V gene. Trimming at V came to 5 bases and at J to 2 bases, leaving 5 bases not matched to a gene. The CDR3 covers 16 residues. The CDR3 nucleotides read TGTGCCAGCAGTCCGACAGGGGAGGCTGGGGCCAACGTCCTGACTTTC. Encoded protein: CASSPTGEAGANVLTF.

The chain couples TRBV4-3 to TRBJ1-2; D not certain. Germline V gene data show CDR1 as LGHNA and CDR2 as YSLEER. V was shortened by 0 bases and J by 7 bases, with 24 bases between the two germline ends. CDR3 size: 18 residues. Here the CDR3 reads CASSQETVLIISFGGYTF. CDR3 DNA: TGCGCCAGCAGCCAAGAAACTGTTCTCATAATATCGTTTGGTGGCTACACCTTC.

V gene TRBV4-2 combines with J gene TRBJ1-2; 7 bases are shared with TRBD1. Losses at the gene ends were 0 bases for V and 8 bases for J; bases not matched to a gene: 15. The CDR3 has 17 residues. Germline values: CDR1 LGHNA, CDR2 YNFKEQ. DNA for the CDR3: TGTGCCAGCAGCCAAGATGTAACGACAGGGATGGAAGGAGGCTACACCTTC. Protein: CASSQDVTTGMEGGYTF.

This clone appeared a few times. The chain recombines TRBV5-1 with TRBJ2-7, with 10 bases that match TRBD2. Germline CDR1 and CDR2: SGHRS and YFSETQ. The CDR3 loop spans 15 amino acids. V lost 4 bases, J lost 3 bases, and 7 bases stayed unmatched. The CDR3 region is CASSRSSGSNYEQYF. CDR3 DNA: TGCGCCAGCAGCCGGTCTAGCGGGAGTAACTACGAGCAGTACTTC.

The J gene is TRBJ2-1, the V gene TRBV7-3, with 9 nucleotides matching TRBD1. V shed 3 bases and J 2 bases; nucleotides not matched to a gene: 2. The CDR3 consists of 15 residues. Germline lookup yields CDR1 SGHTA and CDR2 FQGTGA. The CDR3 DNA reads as TGTGCCAGCAGCTTCCGGGACAGGGCCTACAATGAGCAGTTCTTC. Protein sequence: CASSFRDRAYNEQFF.

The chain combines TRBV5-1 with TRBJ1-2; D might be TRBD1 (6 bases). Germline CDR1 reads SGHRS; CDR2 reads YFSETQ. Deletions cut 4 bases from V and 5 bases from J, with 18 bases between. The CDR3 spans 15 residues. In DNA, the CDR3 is TGCGCCAGCAGCGCTGAACCAGGGGTGGATTATGGCTACACCTTC. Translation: CASSAEPGVDYGYTF. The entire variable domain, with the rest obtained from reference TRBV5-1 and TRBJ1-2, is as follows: KAGVTQTPRYLIKTRGQQVTLSCSPISGHRSVSWYQQTPGQGLQFLFEYFSETQRNKGNFPGRFSGRQFSNSRSEMNVSTLELGDSALYLCASSAEPGVDYGYTFGSGTRLTVV.